The clone carrying this TCR beta chain appeared many times. Its antigen is unidentified. TCRdb re-called the 5' RACE reads with MiXCR, one entry per CDR3 protein. The sample includes almost 35,000 distinct CDR3 sequences, 7% to 8% seen only once; the top ten take about 32%. The sample belongs to a study of T-cell memory formation after mild COVID-19. Points from the study as a whole: Cross-reactive memory appears to have joined, as suggested by some responding clones showing up in pre-infection memory. Clones that contracted from day 15 to 85 were balanced CD4/CD8, while later expanders leaned CD4+.

This receptor was taken from a man younger than 35 who had mild COVID-19 (a few samples of this study predate the infection). Cell type and time point are not known. Source material: PBMCs or a T cell subset sorted from them (not recorded which).

The chain's CDR3 is CAIRDHNTNTGELFF. CDR3 nucleotides: TGTGCCATCAGGGACCATAACACGAACACCGGGGAGCTGTTTTTT. The rearrangement links TRBV10-3 to TRBJ2-2; D ambiguous. Trimming stripped 6 bases from V and 0 bases from J, with 11 bases between. CDR1 is ENHRY, CDR2 SYGVKD, per germline. The CDR3 contains 15 residues.